A single sample gave rise to the 25 T cell receptor beta chains below, sequenced in a study of T cells in Graves' hyperthyroidism and ophthalmopathy. RNA transcripts yielded amplified TCR beta CDR3 regions. A set of HTBI primers served as the primers for a first-round RT-PCR of the TCR CDR3. TCRdb called the multiplex PCR reads again in MiXCR, with one record for every CDR3 protein. The sample records 650,000 to 850,000 distinct CDR3 sequences, about 19% being singletons. Source material: blood. Receptors were obtained from a woman aged 45-60 years with Graves' hyperthyroidism that later progressed to Graves' ophthalmopathy.

J is TRBJ1-2 and V is TRBV20-1, with TRBD1 identical over 7 bases. This CDR3 is 16 amino acids long. Germline V gene data show CDR1 as DFQATT and CDR2 as SNEGSKA (reference sequence). V shed 4 bases and J 7 bases; nucleotides not matched to a gene: 18. This CDR3 reads CSATKVPETGFGGYTF. The CDR3 DNA reads TGCAGTGCTACGAAGGTGCCAGAGACAGGGTTCGGTGGCTACACCTTC.

This clonotype has ten or more counts. The chain joins TRBV6-2 or TRBV6-3 to TRBJ2-7; D gene unclear. CDR1 and CDR2 (germline): MNHEY, SVGEGT. V was clipped by 7 bases and J by 2 bases, with 12 bases between them. The CDR3 covers 13 residues. This CDR3 is CASTYNSAYEQYF. CDR3 nucleotides: TGTGCCAGCACGTACAATTCCGCCTACGAGCAGTACTTC.

This clonotype has only a few counts. The V and J genes are TRBV6-1 and TRBJ2-7; tentative D call: TRBD2 (5 bases). This CDR3 has 14 amino acids. V lost 5 bases to trimming and J lost 4 bases, with 15 bases between them. Germline lookup yields CDR1 MNHNS and CDR2 SASEGT. CDR3 in DNA: TGTGCCAGCAGTTCGTCTCGGGGTCTTTACGAGCAGTACTTC. It encodes CASSSSRGLYEQYF.

This clonotype has at least ten counts. The rearrangement joins TRBV5-8 to TRBJ1-1; D may be TRBD1 (5 bases). V lost 3 bases to trimming and J lost 11 bases, with 23 bases between them. Looked up from germline, CDR1 is SGHTS and CDR2 is YDEGEE. CDR3 length: 15 residues. CDR3 sequence (DNA): TGTGCCAGCAGCTACCGGGACCAGGCGCCGGGGGGGGCTTTCTTT. It encodes CASSYRDQAPGGAFF.

At least ten counts were recorded for this clonotype. The gene calls are TRBV6-2 or TRBV6-3 and TRBJ2-3, with D unresolved. V lost 4 bases, J lost 4 bases, and 6 bases lay in between. Germline V lookup: CDR1 MNHEY, CDR2 SVGEGT. The CDR3 consists of 12 residues. CDR3 in DNA: TGTGCCAGCAGTTTTAGTTCAGATACGCAGTATTTT. Protein product: CASSFSSDTQYF.

CDR3 amino acids: CASSFGSSGEKLFF. Here the CDR3 DNA reads TGTGCCAGCAGCTTTGGTTCGTCGGGTGAAAAACTGTTTTTT. The chain recombines TRBV13 with TRBJ1-4; D remains unclear. Germline CDR1 is PRHDT and CDR2 is FYEKMQ (reference sequence). The CDR3 totals 14 residues. The V gene lost 3 bases and the J gene lost 7 bases, with 12 bases spanning the gap.

V gene TRBV12-5 combines with J gene TRBJ1-3; no clear D. Trimming stripped 5 bases from V and 2 bases from J, with 13 bases between. CDR1 and CDR2 (germline): LGHNT, FRNRAP. The CDR3 contains 15 residues. This CDR3 reads CASGASWVPGNTIYF. CDR3 DNA sequence: TGTGCTAGTGGTGCCTCGTGGGTCCCTGGAAACACCATATATTTT.

To note about this clonotype: Just one base apart from a much larger clone, this may be a read error. As the CDR3 is not closed by the conserved phenylalanine or tryptophan, this likely results from a read error. This chain links TRBV27 with TRBJ1-1; D perhaps matches TRBD1 (6 bases). Germline V CDR1 and CDR2: MNHEY, SMNVEV (reference sequence). The CDR3 totals 16 residues. V was trimmed by 5 bases and J by 3 bases, leaving 19 bases between them. The chain's CDR3 is CASSPIIRGFDTEAFL. The CDR3, as DNA: TGTGCCAGCAGTCCCATCATCAGGGGCTTTGACACTGAAGCTTTCCTT.

This clonotype was recorded at least ten times. The chain carries TRBV6-2 or TRBV6-3 and TRBJ2-7, with D possibly TRBD2 on 5 matching bases. V was trimmed by 2 bases and J by 0 bases, leaving 17 bases between them. This CDR3 is 17 amino acids long. From germline, CDR1 is MNHEY and CDR2 SVGEGT. The CDR3 coding sequence is TGTGCCAGCAGTTACCCTGACGCGGGCCTTAGCTCCTACGAGCAGTACTTC. Residues: CASSYPDAGLSSYEQYF.

This clonotype was observed a handful of times. The chain uses TRBV3-1 and TRBJ1-2, with TRBD1 as a possible D gene (6 bases). Trimming left V 1 base short and J 7 bases short, with 19 bases between. The CDR3 has 16 residues. In germline, CDR1 is LGHDT, CDR2 YNNKEL (reference sequence). CDR3 amino acids: CASSQGHSGGSRGYTF. CDR3 sequence (DNA): TGTGCCAGCAGCCAAGGCCACAGCGGGGGCTCGCGTGGCTACACCTTC.

The table lists this clonotype with a few counts. The chain joins TRBV12-3 or TRBV12-4 to TRBJ1-2; D remains unclear. The CDR3 totals 12 residues. Between the trimmed V and J ends, which lost 3 bases and 2 bases, there was a span of 4 bases. DNA of the CDR3: TGTGCCAGCAGTTTTGAAAACTATGGCTACACCTTC. It specifies CASSFENYGYTF.

There are a few counts of this clonotype. The chain links TRBV3-1 to TRBJ2-2; 10 nucleotides agree with TRBD2. Germline values: CDR1 LGHDT, CDR2 YNNKEL (reference sequence). Unmatched junction bases numbered 8, after V lost 3 bases and J lost 4 bases. The CDR3 consists of 17 residues. CDR3 nucleotides: TGTGCCAGCAGCCATCCAATTCGACTAGCGGGCACCGGGGAGCTGTTTTTT. It specifies CASSHPIRLAGTGELFF.

This clonotype was recorded a few times. This chain connects TRBV20-1 to TRBJ1-4, with 8 bases aligning to TRBD1. Germline V gene lookup returns CDR1 DFQATT and CDR2 SNEGSKA (reference sequence). V lost 3 bases, J lost 8 bases, and 11 bases stayed unmatched. CDR3 length equals 15 residues. CDR3 in DNA: TGCAGTGCTAGCTCCCGGACAGGGAGGGGGGAAAAACTGTTTTTT. It yields the protein CSASSRTGRGEKLFF.

Note on this clonotype: Relative to the germline gene, one junction end is altered; a read error may explain this. The chain joins TRBV29-1 to TRBJ2-2; a weak D match, TRBD1 (6 bases). The last part of the DNA fits TRBJ1-1 better; the J call may be wrong. This CDR3 is 14 amino acids long. Germline V gives CDR1 SQVTM, CDR2 ANQGSEA. The chain's CDR3 is CIVDAGVVHTGAFF. In DNA, the CDR3 is TGCATCGTTGATGCAGGGGTAGTGCACACTGGAGCTTTCTTT.

The sample holds many counts of this clonotype. V usage is TRBV30 and J usage is TRBJ1-2; 7 bases map to TRBD1. From germline, CDR1 is GTSNPN and CDR2 SVGIG (reference sequence). This CDR3 has 10 residues. Unmatched junction bases numbered 2, after V lost 5 bases and J lost 8 bases. The CDR3 nucleotides read TGTGCCTGGGGGACAGCCGGCTACACCTTC. This sequence encodes CAWGTAGYTF. The full variable domain, with the rest looked up from reference TRBV30 and TRBJ1-2, is SQTIHQWPATLVQPVGSPLSLECTVEGTSNPNLYWYRQAAGRGLQLLFYSVGIGQISSEVPQNLSASRPQDRQFILSSKKLLLSDSGFYLCAWGTAGYTFGSGTRLTVV.

CDR3: CSVAPGIRDTGELFF. CDR3 nucleotides: TGCAGCGTGGCCCCGGGAATACGGGACACCGGGGAGCTGTTTTTT. The chain joins TRBV29-1 to TRBJ2-2, with a weak D call TRBD2 (5 bases). The germline CDR1 and CDR2 sequences are SQVTM and ANQGSEA. V shed 6 bases and J shed 3 bases, with 17 bases lying between them. The length of the CDR3 is 15 residues.

At least ten counts were recorded for this clonotype. The V and J genes are TRBV3-1 and TRBJ1-4; perhaps TRBD1 as D (6 bases). Trimming took off 5 bases at V and 7 bases at J, with 17 bases between the two ends. This CDR3 is built from 15 residues. The V gene's germline CDR1 is LGHDT and CDR2 YNNKEL (reference sequence). This chain's CDR3 is CASSSRGLSGEKLFF. The CDR3 nucleotides are TGTGCCAGCAGCTCAAGGGGGTTATCTGGTGAAAAACTGTTTTTT.

The V call is TRBV30, the J call TRBJ2-5, with a weak D call TRBD2 (6 bases). Germline V gene lookup returns CDR1 GTSNPN and CDR2 SVGIG (reference sequence). CDR3 length equals 16 residues. V dropped 3 bases and J dropped 7 bases, with 24 bases sitting between them. This chain's CDR3 is CAWRTRGPKLQGTQYF. CDR3 DNA: TGTGCCTGGAGGACGCGGGGACCAAAGTTGCAGGGGACCCAGTACTTC.

This clonotype was observed a few times. The chain carries TRBV7-9 and TRBJ2-5, with 7 nucleotides matching TRBD2. The J segment lost 2 bases and the V segment lost 2 bases, leaving 8 bases of the junction unmatched. Per germline, CDR1 SEHNR and CDR2 FQNEAQ (reference sequence). This CDR3 has 16 amino acids. The chain's CDR3 is CASSLLGEGNQETQYF. As DNA, the CDR3 is TGTGCCAGCAGCTTACTGGGGGAGGGGAATCAAGAGACCCAGTACTTC.

This clonotype was seen ten or more times. The chain employs TRBV11-1 and TRBJ1-2; possibly TRBD1 for D (6 bases). Germline lookup yields CDR1 SGHAT and CDR2 FQDESV (reference sequence). This CDR3 has 13 residues. V lost 2 bases and J 4 bases, leaving 8 bases between the germline ends. CDR3 in amino acids: CASSLPDSYGYTF. The DNA of the CDR3 is TGTGCCAGCAGCTTACCGGACAGCTATGGCTACACCTTC.

J is TRBJ1-1 and V is TRBV9; D is unresolved. Trimming stripped 0 bases from V and 3 bases from J, with 9 bases between. Per germline, CDR1 SGDLS and CDR2 YYNGEE. The CDR3 runs to 14 residues. CDR3 DNA sequence: TGTGCCAGCAGCGTAGGGGCCGGAGACACTGAAGCTTTCTTT. Protein product: CASSVGAGDTEAFF. Full variable domain (remainder filled in from reference TRBV9 and TRBJ1-1): DSGVTQTPKHLITATGQRVTLRCSPRSGDLSVYWYQQSLDQGLQFLIQYYNGEERAKGNILERFSAQQFPDLHSELNLSSLELGDSALYFCASSVGAGDTEAFFGQGTRLTVV.

In its sample, this clonotype was seen a few times. The chain carries TRBV5-6 and TRBJ2-1; 7 nucleotides agree with TRBD1. The V gene end was trimmed by 0 bases and the J gene end by 4 bases; junction bases not matched to a gene: 4. The length of the CDR3 is 15 residues. CDR1 is SGHDT and CDR2 is YYEEEE in the germline V gene. The CDR3 loop reads CASSLAGTVYNEQFF. CDR3 bases: TGTGCCAGCAGCTTGGCGGGGACAGTATACAATGAGCAGTTCTTC.

This clonotype was seen a handful of times. V and J are TRBV9 and TRBJ2-5; D call uncertain. Germline CDR1 and CDR2: SGDLS and YYNGEE. The CDR3 extends over 14 amino acids. V was shortened by 1 base and J by 0 bases, with 7 bases between the two germline ends. The CDR3 is CASSVSVYQETQYF. The DNA of the CDR3 is TGTGCCAGCAGCGTATCAGTTTACCAAGAGACCCAGTACTTC. The full variable domain, rest sourced from reference TRBV9 and TRBJ2-5, is DSGVTQTPKHLITATGQRVTLRCSPRSGDLSVYWYQQSLDQGLQFLIQYYNGEERAKGNILERFSAQQFPDLHSELNLSSLELGDSALYFCASSVSVYQETQYFGPGTRLLVL.

As for this clonotype: This may come from a read error, since a much larger clone is one base off. The rearrangement joins TRBV5-1 to TRBJ1-4; D not resolved. This CDR3 region has 14 residues. The V gene's germline CDR1 is SGHRS and CDR2 YFSETQ. The CDR3 here is CASGLVLGNEKLFF. The CDR3 nucleotides are TGCGCCAGCGGCTTGGTTCTGGGAAATGAAAAACTGTTTTTT. Complete variable domain (other parts from reference TRBV5-1 and TRBJ1-4): KAGVTQTPRYLIKTRGQQVTLSCSPISGHRSVSWYQQTPGQGLQFLFEYFSETQRNKGNFPGRFSGRQFSNSRSEMNVSTLELGDSALYLCASGLVLGNEKLFFGSGTQLSVL.

This clonotype was counted ten times or more. The rearrangement joins TRBV20-1 to TRBJ1-6, with 8 bases lining up with TRBD1. The germline CDR1 and CDR2 sequences are DFQATT and SNEGSKA (reference sequence). J gave up 9 bases and V 5 bases, and 15 bases lay outside the gene matches. The CDR3 has 16 amino acids. The CDR3 nucleotides are TGCAGTGCTTACCTCGCGATCAGGGGGCATGGTTCACCCCTCCACTTT. Translating gives CSAYLAIRGHGSPLHF.